This T cell receptor beta chain originates from a study of cytomegalovirus exposure and HLA in healthy donors. The primer mix had 60 Vbeta and 13 Jbeta primers. This table comes from immunoSEQ multiplex PCR, and its TCRdb copy is limited to in-frame clones, with some not included. The sample yields 80,000 to 95,000 clones, of which the top ten take up roughly 14%. V was cut by 6 bases and J by 2 bases, with 17 bases left in between. From germline, CDR1 is SQVTM and CDR2 ANQGSEA. The CDR3 runs to 14 residues. The sample comprised PBMCs. This clonotype was obtained from a man aged 45-65 years in good health and CMV-seropositive. This chain joins TRBV29-1 and TRBJ2-7; tentative D call: TRBD2 (6 bases). CDR3 region: CSVRRALTAYEQYF. CDR3 nucleotide sequence: TGCAGCGTCAGGAGGGCTCTAACCGCCTACGAGCAGTACTTC.